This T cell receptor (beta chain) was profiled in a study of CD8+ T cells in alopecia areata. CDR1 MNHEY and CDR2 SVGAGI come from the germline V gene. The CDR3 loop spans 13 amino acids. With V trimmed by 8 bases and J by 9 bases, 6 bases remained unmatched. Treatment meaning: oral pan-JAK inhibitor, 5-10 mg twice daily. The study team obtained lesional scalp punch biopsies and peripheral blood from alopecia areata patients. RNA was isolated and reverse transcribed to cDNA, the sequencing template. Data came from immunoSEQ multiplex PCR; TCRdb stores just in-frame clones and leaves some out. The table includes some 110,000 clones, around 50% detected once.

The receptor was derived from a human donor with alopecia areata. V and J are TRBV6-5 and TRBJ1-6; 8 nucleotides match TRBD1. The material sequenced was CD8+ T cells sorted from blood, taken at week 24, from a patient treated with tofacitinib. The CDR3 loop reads CASRTGTGSPLHF. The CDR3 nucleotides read TGTGCCAGCCGGACAGGGACTGGTTCACCCCTCCACTTT.